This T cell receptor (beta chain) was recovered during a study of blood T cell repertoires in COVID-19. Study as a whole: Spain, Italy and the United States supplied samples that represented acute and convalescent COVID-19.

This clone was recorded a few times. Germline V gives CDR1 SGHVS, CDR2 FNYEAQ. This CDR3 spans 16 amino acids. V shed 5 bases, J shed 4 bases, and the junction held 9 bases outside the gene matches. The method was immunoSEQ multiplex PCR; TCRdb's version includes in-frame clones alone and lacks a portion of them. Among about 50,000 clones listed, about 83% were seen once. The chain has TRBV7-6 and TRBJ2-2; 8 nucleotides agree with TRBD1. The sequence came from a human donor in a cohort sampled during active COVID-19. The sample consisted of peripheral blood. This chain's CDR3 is CASSLQGQGGTGELFF. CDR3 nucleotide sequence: TGTGCCAGCAGCCTTCAAGGACAGGGAGGCACCGGGGAGCTGTTTTTT.